This T cell receptor beta chain was sequenced for a study of blood T cell repertoires in COVID-19. Study-level information: Some COVID-19 samples were acute and others convalescent; all came from the United States, Italy and Spain.

Sequencing used immunoSEQ multiplex PCR; TCRdb keeps in-frame clones, though not all of them. The sample includes roughly 410,000 clones, approximately 91% of them seen just once. The sample taken for sequencing was peripheral blood. This receptor was taken from a woman in her thirties or forties with COVID-19, enrolled during active disease.

The DNA for the CDR3 is TGTGCCAGCAGCTCCGGACAGGGGAATGAGCAGTTCTTC. Protein: CASSSGQGNEQFF. This chain uses TRBV5-4 with TRBJ2-1; 9 nucleotides agree with TRBD1. Germline V gene sequence: CDR1 SGHNT, CDR2 YYREEE (reference sequence). The ends lost 3 bases at V and 7 bases at J; junction bases unmatched: 2. The CDR3 loop spans 13 amino acids. The full variable domain, with the rest looked up from reference TRBV5-4 and TRBJ2-1, is ETGVTQSPTHLIKTRGQQVTLRCSSQSGHNTVSWYQQALGQGPQFIFQYYREEENGRGNFPPRFSGLQFPNYSSELNVNALELDDSALYLCASSSGQGNEQFFGPGTRLTVL.